Below, one TCR beta chain is given with its context. The antigen remains undetermined. The sample originates from a study of post-analysis software for immune sequencing data. Looking at the study overall: In terms of disease course, relapsing-remitting, secondary progressive and progressive-relapsing multiple sclerosis were included. Overall study findings and caveats: Pronounced co-clustering by F measure was evident among identically batched samples. For normalized Chao1 diversity, multiple sclerosis patients scored significantly lower than controls did. The study found TRBV5-6, TRBV5-1 and TRBV20-1 among roughly 5 TRBV segments more frequent in patients than controls.

Unique molecular identifiers tagged the TCR beta cDNA libraries. A population of roughly 0.95 to 10 million T cells gave rise to roughly 0.5 million cDNA molecules. TCRdb itself ran the PCR reads through MiXCR, one entry per CDR3 protein. Among hundreds of thousands of distinct CDR3 sequences listed, 30% were seen once. The CDR3 extends over 17 amino acids. Trimming removed 8 bases at V and 2 bases at J, with 22 bases between. Germline V gene data show CDR1 as MDHEN and CDR2 as SYDVKM. V and J are TRBV28 and TRBJ2-1, with D unclear. Sequencing was done on a sample of blood. The receptor's source is a girl aged 5 to 17 with multiple sclerosis. CDR3 sequence: CASRAVYAGVTYNEQFF. CDR3 DNA sequence: TGTGCCAGCCGAGCAGTTTATGCTGGCGTAACCTACAATGAGCAGTTCTTC.